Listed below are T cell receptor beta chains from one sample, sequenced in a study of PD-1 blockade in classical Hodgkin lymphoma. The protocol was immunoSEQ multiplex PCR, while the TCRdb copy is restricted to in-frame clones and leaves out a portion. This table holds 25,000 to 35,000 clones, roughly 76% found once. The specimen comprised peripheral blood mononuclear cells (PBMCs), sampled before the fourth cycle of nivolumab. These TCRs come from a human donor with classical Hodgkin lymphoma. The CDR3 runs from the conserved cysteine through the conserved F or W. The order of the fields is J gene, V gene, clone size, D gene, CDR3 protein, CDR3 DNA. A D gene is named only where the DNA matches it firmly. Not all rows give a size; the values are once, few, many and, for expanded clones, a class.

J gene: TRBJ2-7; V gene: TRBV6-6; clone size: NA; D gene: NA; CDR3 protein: CASSYSRLRTAYEQYF; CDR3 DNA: TGTGCCAGCAGTTATTCGAGGCTTCGAACGGCCTACGAGCAGTACTTC
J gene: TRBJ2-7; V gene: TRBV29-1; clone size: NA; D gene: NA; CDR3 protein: CSVLIVGQGYSYEQYF; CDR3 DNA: TGCAGCGTTTTAATAGTTGGGCAGGGGTACTCCTACGAGCAGTACTTC
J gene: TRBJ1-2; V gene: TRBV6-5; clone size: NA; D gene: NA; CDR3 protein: CASSYGQGSGGYTF; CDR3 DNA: TGTGCCAGCAGTTATGGGCAGGGGTCGGGTGGCTACACCTTC
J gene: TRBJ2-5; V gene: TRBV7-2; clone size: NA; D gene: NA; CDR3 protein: CASSPHSASETQYF; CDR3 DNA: TGTGCCAGCAGCCCCCACTCTGCGTCGGAGACCCAGTACTTC
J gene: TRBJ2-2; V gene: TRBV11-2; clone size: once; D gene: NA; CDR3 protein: CASSLVPKPSTGELFF; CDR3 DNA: TGTGCCAGCAGCTTAGTTCCCAAGCCTTCCACCGGGGAGCTGTTTTTT
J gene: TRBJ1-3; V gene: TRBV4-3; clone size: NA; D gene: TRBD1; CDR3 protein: CASSLNTGAGNTIYF; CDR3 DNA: TGCGCCAGCAGCCTAAATACAGGGGCAGGAAACACCATATATTTT
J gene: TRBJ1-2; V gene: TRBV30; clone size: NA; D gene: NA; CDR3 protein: CAWRVPIPPTGLHYGYTF; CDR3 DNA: TGTGCCTGGAGGGTCCCTATCCCCCCCACAGGGTTACACTATGGCTACACCTTC
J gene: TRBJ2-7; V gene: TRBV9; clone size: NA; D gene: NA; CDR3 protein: CASSVEGRLFPYEQYF; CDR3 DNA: TGTGCCAGCAGCGTAGAGGGCAGGCTGTTTCCCTACGAGCAGTACTTC
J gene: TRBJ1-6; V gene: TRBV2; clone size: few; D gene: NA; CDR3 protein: CASSEGRVNNSPLHF; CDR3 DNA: TGTGCCAGCAGTGAAGGCAGGGTAAATAATTCACCCCTCCACTTT
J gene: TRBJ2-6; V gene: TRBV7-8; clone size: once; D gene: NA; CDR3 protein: CASSQPTGANVLTF; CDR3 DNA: TGTGCCAGCAGCCAACCGACTGGGGCCAACGTCCTGACTTTC
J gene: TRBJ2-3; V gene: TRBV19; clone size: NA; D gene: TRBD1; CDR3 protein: CASRQGGTDTQYF; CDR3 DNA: TGTGCCAGTAGACAGGGGGGCACAGATACGCAGTATTTT
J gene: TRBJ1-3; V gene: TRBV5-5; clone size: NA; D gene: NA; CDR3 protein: CASSYSPRGDSGNTIYF; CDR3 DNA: TGTGCCAGCAGCTACTCACCCCGGGGGGACTCTGGAAACACCATATATTTT
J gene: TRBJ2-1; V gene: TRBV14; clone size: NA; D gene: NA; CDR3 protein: CASMGDPWYNEQFF; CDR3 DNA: TGTGCCAGCATGGGGGACCCTTGGTACAATGAGCAGTTCTTC
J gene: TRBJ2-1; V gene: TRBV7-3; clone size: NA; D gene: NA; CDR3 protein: CASSLRIAGVRGNEQFF; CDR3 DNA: TGTGCCAGCAGCTTGCGTATCGCTGGGGTCAGGGGCAATGAGCAGTTCTTC
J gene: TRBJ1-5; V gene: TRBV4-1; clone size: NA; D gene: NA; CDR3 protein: CASSPRTGGVADQPQHF; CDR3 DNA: TGCGCCAGCAGCCCCCGGACCGGTGGGGTAGCGGATCAGCCCCAGCATTTT
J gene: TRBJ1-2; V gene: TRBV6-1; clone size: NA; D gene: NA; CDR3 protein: CASSLTDYYGYTF; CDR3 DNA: TGTGCCAGCAGTCTTACAGATTACTATGGCTACACCTTC
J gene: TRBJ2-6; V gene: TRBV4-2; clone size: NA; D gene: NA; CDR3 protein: CASSQESRGAGANVLTF; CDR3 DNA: TGTGCCAGCAGCCAAGAGAGCCGGGGGGCCGGGGCCAACGTCCTGACTTTC
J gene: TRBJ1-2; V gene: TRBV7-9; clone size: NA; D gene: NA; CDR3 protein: CASSPRVSGYTF; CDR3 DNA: TGTGCCAGCAGCCCACGCGTGTCTGGCTACACCTTC
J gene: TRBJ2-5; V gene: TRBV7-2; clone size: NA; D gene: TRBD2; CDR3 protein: CASSIAGVQETQYF; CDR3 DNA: TGTGCCAGCAGTATAGCGGGAGTTCAAGAGACCCAGTACTTC
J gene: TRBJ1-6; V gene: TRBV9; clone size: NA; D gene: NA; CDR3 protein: CASSVDSTSPLHF; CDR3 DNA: TGTGCCAGCAGCGTAGACAGCACTTCACCCCTCCACTTT
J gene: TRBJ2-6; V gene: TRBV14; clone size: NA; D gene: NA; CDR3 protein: CASSHFPAGTGSSGANVLTF; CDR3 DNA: TGTGCCAGCAGCCATTTTCCGGCAGGGACTGGTAGCTCTGGGGCCAACGTCCTGACTTTC
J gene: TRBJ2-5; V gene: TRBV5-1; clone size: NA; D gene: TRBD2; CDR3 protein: CASSLAGGAETQYF; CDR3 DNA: TGCGCCAGCAGCTTGGCCGGGGGGGCAGAGACCCAGTACTTC
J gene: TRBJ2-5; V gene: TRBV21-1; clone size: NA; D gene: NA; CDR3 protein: CASSLSGRTSRGETQYF; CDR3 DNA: TGTGCCAGCAGCCTAAGCGGGAGGACTAGCCGCGGAGAGACCCAGTACTTC
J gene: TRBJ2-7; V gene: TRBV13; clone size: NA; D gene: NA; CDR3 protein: CASSARSGSSYEQYF; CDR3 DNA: TGTGCCAGCAGCGCACGTAGTGGGTCCTCCTACGAGCAGTACTTC
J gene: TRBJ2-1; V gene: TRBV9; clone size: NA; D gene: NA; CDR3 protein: CASSVGWGDYKQFF; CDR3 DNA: TGTGCCAGCAGCGTGGGGTGGGGCGATTATAAGCAGTTCTTC
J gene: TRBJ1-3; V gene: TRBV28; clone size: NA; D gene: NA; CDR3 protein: CASSFWESSGNTIYF; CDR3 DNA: TGTGCCAGCAGTTTTTGGGAAAGCTCTGGAAACACCATATATTTT
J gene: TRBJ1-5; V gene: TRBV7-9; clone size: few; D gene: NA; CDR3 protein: CASSLPGNQPQHF; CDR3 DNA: TGTGCCAGCAGCTTACCGGGGAATCAGCCCCAGCATTTT
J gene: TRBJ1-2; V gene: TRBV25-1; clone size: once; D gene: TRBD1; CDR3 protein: CASSDPGTGRNGYTF; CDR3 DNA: TGTGCCAGCAGTGACCCGGGGACAGGGAGAAATGGCTACACCTTC
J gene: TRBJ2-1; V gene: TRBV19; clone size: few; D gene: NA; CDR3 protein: CAVGVQEQFF; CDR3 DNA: TGTGCCGTTGGGGTCCAAGAGCAGTTCTTC
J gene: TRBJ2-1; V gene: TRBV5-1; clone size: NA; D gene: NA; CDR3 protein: CASSWDSYNEQFF; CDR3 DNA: TGCGCCAGCAGCTGGGACTCCTACAATGAGCAGTTCTTC
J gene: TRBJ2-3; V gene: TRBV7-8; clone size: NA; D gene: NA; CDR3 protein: CASSFLPGSTDTQYF; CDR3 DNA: TGTGCCAGCAGCTTTCTTCCTGGCAGCACAGATACGCAGTATTTT
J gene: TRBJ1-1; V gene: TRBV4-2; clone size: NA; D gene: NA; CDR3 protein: CASRVDTETEAFF; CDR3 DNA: TGTGCCAGCAGGGTGGACACAGAGACTGAAGCTTTCTTT
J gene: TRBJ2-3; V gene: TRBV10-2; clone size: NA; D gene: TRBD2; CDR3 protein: CASSESTSGGQYF; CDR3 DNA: TGCGCCAGCAGTGAGTCTACTAGCGGGGGGCAGTATTTT
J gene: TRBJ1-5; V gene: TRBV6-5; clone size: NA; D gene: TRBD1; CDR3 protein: CASRSGTGLQPQHF; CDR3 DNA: TGTGCCAGCAGATCCGGGACAGGTCTTCAGCCCCAGCATTTT
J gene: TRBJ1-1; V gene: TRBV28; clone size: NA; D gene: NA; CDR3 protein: CASWDWTEAFF; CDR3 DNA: TGTGCCAGCTGGGATTGGACTGAAGCTTTCTTT
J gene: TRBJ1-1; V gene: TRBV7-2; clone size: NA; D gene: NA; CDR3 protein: CASSLEGWGEAFF; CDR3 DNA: TGTGCCAGCAGCTTAGAGGGGTGGGGTGAAGCTTTCTTT
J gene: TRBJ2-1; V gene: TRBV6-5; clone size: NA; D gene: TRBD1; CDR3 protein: CASSYSRDRVYEQFF; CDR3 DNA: TGTGCCAGCAGTTACTCCCGGGACAGGGTCTATGAGCAGTTCTTC
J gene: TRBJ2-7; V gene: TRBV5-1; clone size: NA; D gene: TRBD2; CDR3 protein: CASSLAASGLAGAIPTYEQYF; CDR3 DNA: TGCGCCAGCAGCTTGGCTGCGTCGGGACTAGCGGGGGCGATACCTACCTACGAGCAGTACTTC
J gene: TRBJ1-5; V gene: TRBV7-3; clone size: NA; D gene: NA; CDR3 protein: CASSLYTNQPQHF; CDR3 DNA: TGTGCCAGCAGCTTATACACCAATCAGCCCCAGCATTTT
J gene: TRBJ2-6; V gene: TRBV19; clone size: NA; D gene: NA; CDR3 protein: CATLGAGANVLTF; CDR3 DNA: TGTGCCACCCTGGGAGCTGGGGCCAACGTCCTGACTTTC
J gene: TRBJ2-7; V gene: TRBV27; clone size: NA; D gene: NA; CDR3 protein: CASSIGMTYEQYF; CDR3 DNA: TGTGCCAGCAGCATTGGAATGACCTACGAGCAGTACTTC
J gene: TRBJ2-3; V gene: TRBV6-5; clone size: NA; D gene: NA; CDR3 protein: CASAGVSDTQYF; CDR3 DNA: TGTGCCAGCGCAGGGGTCTCAGATACGCAGTATTTT
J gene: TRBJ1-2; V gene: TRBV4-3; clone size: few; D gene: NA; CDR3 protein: CASSQVPGNYGYTF; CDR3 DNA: TGCGCCAGCAGCCAAGTTCCGGGGAACTATGGCTACACCTTC
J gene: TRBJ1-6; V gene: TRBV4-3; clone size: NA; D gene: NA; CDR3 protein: CASTPRGVNSPLHF; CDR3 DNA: TGCGCCAGCACTCCGCGGGGGGTGAATTCACCCCTCCACTTT
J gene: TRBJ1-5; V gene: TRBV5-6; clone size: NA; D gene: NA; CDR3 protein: CASSPGPSSRPQHF; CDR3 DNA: TGTGCCAGCAGCCCCGGACCTTCGTCAAGGCCCCAGCATTTT
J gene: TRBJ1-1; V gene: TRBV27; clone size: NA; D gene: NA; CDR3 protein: CASSPGAGNTEAFF; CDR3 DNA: TGTGCCAGCAGTCCCGGGGCGGGGAACACTGAAGCTTTCTTT
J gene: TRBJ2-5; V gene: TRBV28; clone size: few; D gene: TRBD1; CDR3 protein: CASSQTGASMETQYF; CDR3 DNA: TGTGCCAGCAGCCAGACAGGGGCATCAATGGAGACCCAGTACTTC
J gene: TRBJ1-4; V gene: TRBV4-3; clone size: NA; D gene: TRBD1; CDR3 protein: CASSHERGTGGSSTNEKLFF; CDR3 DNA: TGCGCCAGCAGCCACGAACGCGGGACAGGGGGCAGTTCTACTAATGAAAAACTGTTTTTT